These 5 T cell receptor beta chains originate from one sample sequenced in a study of CD8+ T cells in alopecia areata. The authors extracted RNA and reverse transcribed it into cDNA as the sequencing template. Sequencing was performed with immunoSEQ multiplex PCR; in TCRdb, only in-frame clones are kept and a portion is missing. The sample shows about 200,000 clones, roughly two fifths of them seen only once. As to treatment: oral pan-JAK inhibitor, 5-10 mg twice daily. Material: CD4+ T cells sorted from blood, obtained at approximately week 34, from a patient treated with tofacitinib. The receptors come from a human donor with alopecia areata.

The chain links TRBV19 to TRBJ1-2; D is undetermined. The CDR3 spans 12 residues. CDR1 LNHDA and CDR2 SQIVND come from the germline V gene (reference sequence). The CDR3 DNA is TGTGTCTCCAACACTGGAAACTATGGCTACACCTTC. This encodes CVSNTGNYGYTF.

The rearrangement links TRBV15 to TRBJ2-2, with a possible D match to TRBD2 (5 bases). With 0 bases removed from V and 1 base from J, the gap between germline ends came to 12 bases. There are 17 residues in the CDR3. Germline V gives CDR1 LNHNV, CDR2 YYDKDF (reference sequence). The CDR3 region is CATSRESAGRNTGELFF. CDR3 in DNA: TGTGCCACCAGCAGAGAGTCGGCGGGCCGGAACACCGGGGAGCTGTTTTTT.

This clone was recorded a few times. The chain recombines TRBV30 with TRBJ1-1; unclear D gene. Germline CDR1 GTSNPN, CDR2 SVGIG (reference sequence). V shed 3 bases and J shed 3 bases, with 11 bases lying between them. The CDR3 contains 13 residues. This chain's CDR3 is CAWSPFWDTEAFF. The CDR3, as DNA: TGTGCCTGGAGCCCCTTCTGGGACACTGAAGCTTTCTTT.

This clone occurred a few times. The chain employs TRBV30 and TRBJ1-4; TRBD1 might be the D (5 bases). This CDR3 spans 14 amino acids. V gave up 3 bases and J gave up 5 bases, with 13 bases separating them. CDR1 is GTSNPN, CDR2 SVGIG, per germline (reference sequence). The CDR3 here is CAWSSARGNEKLFF. CDR3 bases: TGTGCCTGGAGCTCGGCGAGGGGCAATGAAAAACTGTTTTTT.

The chain joins TRBV29-1 to TRBJ1-3; D unclear. Germline-derived CDR1 and CDR2 are SQVTM and ANQGSEA. The CDR3 has 14 amino acids. Trimming stripped 1 base from V and 2 bases from J, with 9 bases between. The CDR3 DNA is TGCAGCGTTGAAGGCGGCCCTGCTGGAAACACCATATATTTT. Translation gives CSVEGGPAGNTIYF.